Each of the 11 T cell receptor beta chains below was sequenced from the same sample in a study of identical twins. TCRdb re-derived calls from the 5' RACE reads in MiXCR, one entry per CDR3 protein. This table holds some 1,600,000 distinct CDR3 sequences, 32% found once. Sequencing was performed on cord blood. The receptor source for this set is a newborn girl in good health.

This clonotype was seen only a few times. CDR3 sequence reads: CASSSNPTVDEQYF. CDR3 nucleotide sequence: TGTGCCAGCAGCTCCAACCCGACAGTGGATGAGCAGTACTTC. The rearrangement joins TRBV7-9 to TRBJ2-5; TRBD1 is a possible D gene (5 bases). This CDR3 has 14 residues. Germline V gene lookup returns CDR1 SEHNR and CDR2 FQNEAQ (reference sequence). Trimming removed 4 bases at V and 11 bases at J, with 20 bases between. The complete variable domain, with remaining parts taken from reference TRBV7-9 and TRBJ2-5, reads DTGVSQNPRHKITKRGQNVTFRCDPISEHNRLYWYRQTLGQGPEFLTYFQNEAQLEKSRLLSDRFSAERPKGSFSTLEIQRTEQGDSAMYLCASSSNPTVDEQYFGPGTRLLVL.

The chain carries TRBV25-1 and TRBJ2-7; 9 bases are shared with TRBD1. The length of the CDR3 is 13 residues. Germline trimming cut 6 bases from V and 4 bases from J; bases unmatched to any gene: 4. Germline CDR1 is MGHDK and CDR2 is SYGVNS. The CDR3 region is CASRGQGKYEQYF. The CDR3 bases are TGTGCCAGCAGGGGACAGGGAAAATACGAGCAGTACTTC.

This rearrangement joins TRBV18 to TRBJ1-4, with 7 bases fitting TRBD1. Losses at the gene ends were 1 base for V and 8 bases for J; bases not matched to a gene: 1. CDR3 length: 13 amino acids. The germline V gene encodes CDR1 KGHSH and CDR2 LQKENI. CDR3 in DNA: TGTGCCAGCTCACCACGGGACAGCGAAAAACTGTTTTTT. As protein: CASSPRDSEKLFF.

The CDR3 region has the DNA TGTGCCAGCAGCCAGGGCAGGGGGATCCTCTACTACGAGCAGTACTTC. Translating gives CASSQGRGILYYEQYF. The chain uses TRBV3-1 and TRBJ2-7; TRBD1 agrees at 7 bases. The germline CDR1 and CDR2 sequences are LGHDT and YNNKEL (reference sequence). The CDR3 sequence is 16 residues long. Trimming cost V 3 bases and J 3 bases; bases outside gene matches: 11.

This clonotype was seen only a few times. This chain connects TRBV4-1 to TRBJ1-2; D is perhaps TRBD1 (6 bases). Trimming cost V 1 base and J 4 bases, with 13 bases left between them. This CDR3 is built from 15 residues. Germline V lookup: CDR1 MGHRA, CDR2 YSYEKL. The CDR3 DNA reads as TGCGCCAGCAGCCAAGGAGCAGGGGAAGGCTATGGCTACACCTTC. This codes for CASSQGAGEGYGYTF.

This clonotype was seen only a few times. This chain links TRBV14 with TRBJ2-3, with D perhaps matching TRBD1 (6 bases). Trimming stripped 0 bases from V and 4 bases from J, with 14 bases between. The germline gives CDR1 SGHDN, CDR2 FVKESK. CDR3 length equals 16 residues. DNA of the CDR3: TGTGCCAGCAGCCAAGATCCAGGGGCAAGGGCAGATACGCAGTATTTT. As protein: CASSQDPGARADTQYF. The full variable domain, completed using reference TRBV14 and TRBJ2-3, is EAGVTQFPSHSVIEKGQTVTLRCDPISGHDNLYWYRRVMGKEIKFLLHFVKESKQDESGMPNNRFLAERTGGTYSTLKVQPAELEDSGVYFCASSQDPGARADTQYFGPGTRLTVL.

This chain links TRBV28 with TRBJ2-5; D might be TRBD1 or TRBD2, each matching 5 bases. The CDR3 totals 16 residues. The germline V and J ends were trimmed by 2 bases and 5 bases, with 18 bases remaining between them. The germline gives CDR1 MDHEN, CDR2 SYDVKM. The CDR3 here is CASSLLSGLREETQYF. CDR3 nucleotides: TGTGCCAGCAGTTTACTGTCAGGGTTAAGGGAGGAGACCCAGTACTTC.

The CDR3 sequence: CSGGWGNEKLFF. The CDR3 nucleotides are TGCAGTGGGGGGTGGGGTAATGAAAAACTGTTTTTT. J is TRBJ1-4 and V is TRBV20-1; TRBD1 is a possible D gene (5 bases). Germline V gene lookup returns CDR1 DFQATT and CDR2 SNEGSKA (reference sequence). The CDR3 loop spans 12 amino acids. Trimming took off 7 bases at V and 4 bases at J, with 10 bases between the two ends.

A note on this clonotype: One end of the junction is discordant with germline, which a read error may explain. The V call is TRBV6-1, the J call TRBJ2-3; TRBD2 aligns across 9 bases. This CDR3 has 13 amino acids. The germline V gene has CDR1 MNHNS and CDR2 SASEGT. In DNA, the CDR3 is TGTGCCGGCAGTGAACTAGCGGGAGATACGCAGTATTTT. It codes for CAGSELAGDTQYF.

This chain links TRBV7-9 with TRBJ2-1; tentatively, D is TRBD2 (6 bases). V lost 1 base, J lost 10 bases, and 23 bases lay in between. This CDR3 region has 17 residues. CDR1 SEHNR and CDR2 FQNEAQ come from the germline V gene (reference sequence). CDR3 amino acids: CASSLVPVRDSTYEQFF. In DNA form, the CDR3 reads TGTGCCAGCAGCTTAGTCCCGGTGCGGGACTCCACATACGAGCAGTTCTTC.

About this clonotype: An end of the junction does not agree with germline; a read error may underlie this. The gene calls are TRBV20-1 and TRBJ1-3, with D unclear. Germline V gives CDR1 DFQATT, CDR2 SNEGSKA (reference sequence). CDR3 length: 14 residues. DNA of the CDR3: TGCAGTGCTAGAGATCTGGACTCTGGAAGCACCATATATTTT. Encoded protein: CSARDLDSGSTIYF.